The entry that follows covers one TCR beta chain sequence. Its antigen is undetermined. This entry belongs to a study of identical twins. Study findings and constraints: Cross-sectional statistics underpinned the conclusions; the same donors were not followed. Insertions were reduced in abundant cord blood beta clonotypes but not in memory repertoires.

TCRdb reprocessed the 5' RACE reads with MiXCR, giving one entry per CDR3 protein. The sample contains 420,000 or so distinct CDR3 sequences, under 20% of which appear only once. The J segment lost 3 bases and the V segment lost 4 bases, leaving 4 bases of the junction unmatched. The CDR3 extends over 16 amino acids. CDR1 is ENHRY and CDR2 is SYGVKD in the germline V gene. Only healthy Caucasians were included as donors. The TCR comes from a man aged 50-60 years in good health. Sequencing was performed on naive T cells sorted from blood. This chain connects TRBV10-3 to TRBJ2-7, with TRBD2 matching 15 bases. DNA of the CDR3: TGTGCCATCAGTGGGACTAGCGGGAGGGTGCTCTACGAGCAGTACTTC. Protein: CAISGTSGRVLYEQYF.